This TCR beta chain comes out of a study of T-cell reconstitution after alpha-beta-depleted transplantation in children. General observations from the study: As was reported, about two months after transplant, alpha-beta T cells came from several hundred expanded graft clones. Surviving recipient T cells and thymic progenitors accounted for the high day-60 TCRbeta diversity observed in some patients. The main origin of T-cell counts and diversity one year after transplant was newly produced T cells.

The CDR3 sequence is 15 residues long. The V gene end was trimmed by 4 bases and the J gene end by 3 bases; junction bases not matched to a gene: 7. Germline CDR1 is LGHNA and CDR2 is YSLEER. A word on this clonotype: Its target is unknown.

Preparation of the TCRbeta library used unique molecular identifiers. One entry per CDR3 protein results from TCRdb running MiXCR on the PCR reads. The repertoire holds around 130,000 distinct CDR3 sequences, with about a tenth as singletons. This TCR came from a girl less than two years old who had a stem cell transplant for combined immunodeficiency, so the T cells may come from the graft donor. Specimen: PBMCs, mostly from graft donor cells, collected 180 days after TCRalphabeta/CD19-depleted stem cell transplant. The rearrangement links TRBV4-3 to TRBJ2-3; 7 bases are a match to TRBD2. The CDR3 spells CASSPAGEGTDTQYF. CDR3 nucleotides: TGCGCCAGCAGCCCGGCGGGGGAGGGGACAGATACGCAGTATTTT.